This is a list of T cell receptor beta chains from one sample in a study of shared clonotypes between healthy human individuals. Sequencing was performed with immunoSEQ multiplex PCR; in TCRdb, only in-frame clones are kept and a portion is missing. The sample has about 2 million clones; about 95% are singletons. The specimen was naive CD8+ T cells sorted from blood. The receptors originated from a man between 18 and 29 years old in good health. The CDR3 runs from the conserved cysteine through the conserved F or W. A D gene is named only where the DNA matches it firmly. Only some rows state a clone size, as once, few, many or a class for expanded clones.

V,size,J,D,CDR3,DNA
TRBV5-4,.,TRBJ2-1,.,CASSTAPVLSTNEQFF,TGTGCCAGCAGCACCGCCCCCGTCCTATCTACGAATGAGCAGTTCTTC
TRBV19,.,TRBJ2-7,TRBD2,CASSSGSLYEQYF,TGTGCCAGTTCGAGCGGGAGCCTCTACGAGCAGTACTTC
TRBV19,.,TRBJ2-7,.,CASSPLGGSTYEQYF,TGTGCCAGTAGTCCGTTGGGCGGCTCAACCTACGAGCAGTACTTC
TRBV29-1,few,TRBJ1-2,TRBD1,CSVTGGNYGYTF,TGCAGCGTGACAGGGGGCAACTATGGCTACACCTTC
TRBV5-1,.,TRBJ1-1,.,CASSGGANMNTEAFF,TGCGCCAGCAGCGGGGGGGCAAACATGAACACTGAAGCTTTCTTT
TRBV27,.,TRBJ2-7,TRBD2,CASSLSAGETYEQYF,TGTGCCAGCAGTTTATCGGCGGGGGAGACCTACGAGCAGTACTTC
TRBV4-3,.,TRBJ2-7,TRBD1,CASSLNFRDRGAEQYF,TGCGCCAGCAGCCTAAATTTCCGGGACAGGGGGGCCGAGCAGTACTTC
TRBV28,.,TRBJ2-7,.,CASSSLVTYEQYF,TGTGCCAGCAGTTCCTTGGTTACCTACGAGCAGTACTTC
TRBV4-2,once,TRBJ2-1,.,CASSQGDSINEQFF,TGTGCCAGCAGCCAAGGGGATAGCATCAATGAGCAGTTCTTC
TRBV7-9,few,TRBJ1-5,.,CASSAQDQPQHF,TGTGCCAGCAGCGCCCAGGATCAGCCCCAGCATTTT
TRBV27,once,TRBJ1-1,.,CASSLSSPGVEAFF,TGTGCCAGCAGTTTGTCCTCGCCAGGGGTTGAAGCTTTCTTT
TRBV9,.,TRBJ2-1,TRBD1,CASSVAGRGPMGEQFF,TGTGCCAGCAGCGTAGCGGGCAGGGGGCCGATGGGGGAGCAGTTCTTC
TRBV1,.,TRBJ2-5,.,CTSSQGRGIAGGVETQYF,TGCACCAGCAGCCAAGGCCGAGGTATAGCGGGAGGGGTGGAGACCCAGTACTTC
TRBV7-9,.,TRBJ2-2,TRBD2,CASSSLLAGALTGELFF,TGTGCCAGCAGCTCATTACTAGCGGGAGCCCTCACCGGGGAGCTGTTTTTT
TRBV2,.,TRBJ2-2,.,CASSPAQEGTGELFF,TGTGCCAGCTCTCCCGCGCAAGAGGGGACCGGGGAGCTGTTTTTT
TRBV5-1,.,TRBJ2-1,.,CASSLEAGSYNEQFF,TGCGCCAGCAGCTTGGAGGCAGGCTCCTACAATGAGCAGTTCTTC
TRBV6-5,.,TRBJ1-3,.,CASSYRGTGNTIYF,TGTGCCAGCAGTTACCGCGGGACGGGAAACACCATATATTTT
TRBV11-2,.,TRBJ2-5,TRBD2,CASSLGGLAATPPPYF,TGTGCCAGCAGCTTAGGGGGACTAGCGGCCACCCCTCCCCCGTACTTC